Listed below are T cell receptor beta chains from one sample, sequenced in a study of cytomegalovirus exposure and HLA in healthy donors. Repertoires were generated with immunoSEQ multiplex PCR, while TCRdb's copy carries only in-frame clones and drops some. Of under 150,000 clones listed, more than 70% were seen once; the top ten hold just over 1%. The source material was PBMCs. The origin of the receptors is a human donor in good health. CDR3s include the opening cysteine and the closing phenylalanine or tryptophan. Each record gives: J gene, clone size, V gene, D gene, CDR3 protein, CDR3 DNA. D genes are given only for firm matches. Rows give clone size only sometimes, using once, few, many, or a class for an expanded clone.

J: TRBJ2-5
size: .
V: TRBV9
D: .
CDR3: CASSVVEGETQYF
DNA: TGTGCCAGCAGCGTAGTGGAGGGGGAGACCCAGTACTTC

J: TRBJ2-7
size: once
V: TRBV4-2
D: .
CDR3: CASSQDAEEQYF
DNA: TGTGCCAGCAGCCAAGACGCGGAGGAGCAGTACTTC

J: TRBJ2-3
size: .
V: TRBV6-4
D: TRBD2
CDR3: CASSDSATGGDTQYF
DNA: TGTGCCAGCAGTGACTCTGCGACCGGGGGGGATACGCAGTATTTT

J: TRBJ1-5
size: few
V: TRBV6-5
D: .
CDR3: CASRKQGGNQPQHF
DNA: TGTGCCAGCAGGAAACAGGGTGGGAATCAGCCCCAGCATTTT

J: TRBJ2-7
size: .
V: TRBV7-2
D: TRBD1
CDR3: CASSLGQGVIDEQYF
DNA: TGTGCCAGCAGCCTGGGCCAGGGGGTAATCGACGAGCAGTACTTC

J: TRBJ2-7
size: .
V: TRBV19
D: .
CDR3: CASSKVSRGGGYEQYF
DNA: TGTGCCAGTAGTAAAGTTTCCAGGGGCGGGGGTTACGAGCAGTACTTC

J: TRBJ2-7
size: .
V: TRBV19
D: .
CDR3: CASSPWSEEGYEQYF
DNA: TGTGCCAGTAGCCCCTGGAGCGAGGAAGGCTACGAGCAGTACTTC

J: TRBJ2-3
size: few
V: TRBV5-1
D: .
CDR3: CASSLVERNTDTQYF
DNA: TGCGCCAGCAGCTTGGTGGAGCGGAACACAGATACGCAGTATTTT

J: TRBJ2-7
size: many
V: TRBV5-4
D: .
CDR3: CASSSPSAVPYEQYF
DNA: TGTGCCAGCAGCTCCCCTAGCGCGGTCCCCTACGAGCAGTACTTC

J: TRBJ2-7
size: .
V: TRBV25-1
D: .
CDR3: CASARYEQYF
DNA: TGTGCCAGCGCCAGGTACGAGCAGTACTTC

J: TRBJ1-6
size: few
V: TRBV4-1
D: TRBD1
CDR3: CASSPTGDNSPLHF
DNA: TGCGCCAGCAGCCCGACAGGGGATAATTCACCCCTCCACTTT

J: TRBJ1-5
size: .
V: TRBV2
D: .
CDR3: CASSEAVGVLFQPQHF
DNA: TGTGCCAGCAGTGAAGCGGTAGGGGTGCTCTTTCAGCCCCAGCATTTT

J: TRBJ2-5
size: .
V: TRBV27
D: .
CDR3: CASSPPLWPSEGADWQETQYF
DNA: TGTGCCAGCAGCCCTCCCCTATGGCCATCCGAAGGGGCAGATTGGCAAGAGACCCAGTACTTC

J: TRBJ2-3
size: .
V: TRBV4-2
D: .
CDR3: CASSQAGTDTQYF
DNA: TGTGCCAGCAGCCAAGCGGGTACAGATACGCAGTATTTT

J: TRBJ2-2
size: .
V: TRBV7-3
D: .
CDR3: CASSEVRGTGELFF
DNA: TGTGCCAGCAGCGAAGTGAGGGGGACCGGGGAGCTGTTTTTT

J: TRBJ1-2
size: .
V: TRBV19
D: .
CDR3: CASIKRGGNYGYTF
DNA: TGTGCCAGTATTAAGCGCGGCGGAAACTATGGCTACACCTTC

J: TRBJ1-2
size: .
V: TRBV5-1
D: .
CDR3: CASSLVGVFQANLGNPLLYGYTF
DNA: TGCGCCAGCAGCTTGGTTGGGGTTTTTCAGGCCAACCTCGGGAACCCCCTACTCTATGGCTACACCTTC

J: TRBJ2-7
size: .
V: TRBV5-8
D: .
CDR3: CASSLTGQKQYF
DNA: TGTGCCAGCAGCTTGACAGGGCAGAAGCAGTACTTC

J: TRBJ2-7
size: once
V: TRBV7-9
D: .
CDR3: CASSLESGVPYEQYF
DNA: TGTGCCAGCAGCTTAGAGTCGGGGGTTCCCTACGAGCAGTACTTC

J: TRBJ2-5
size: .
V: TRBV7-2
D: .
CDR3: CASSQKLGGPPKETQYF
DNA: TGTGCCAGCAGCCAGAAACTCGGGGGGCCCCCGAAAGAGACCCAGTACTTC

J: TRBJ2-3
size: few
V: TRBV5-1
D: TRBD2
CDR3: CASSPGLVADTQYF
DNA: TGCGCCAGCAGCCCCGGACTAGTCGCAGATACGCAGTATTTT

J: TRBJ2-5
size: .
V: TRBV20-1
D: .
CDR3: CSARERETQYF
DNA: TGCAGTGCTAGGGAGAGAGAGACCCAGTACTTC

J: TRBJ1-1
size: few
V: TRBV14
D: TRBD1
CDR3: CASSQDLGQVNTEAFF
DNA: TGTGCCAGCAGCCAAGATTTAGGACAGGTGAACACTGAAGCTTTCTTT

J: TRBJ2-1
size: .
V: TRBV19
D: TRBD2
CDR3: CASSLRGGLFSEQFF
DNA: TGTGCCAGTAGTCTACGGGGGGGCCTTTTCAGTGAGCAGTTCTTC

J: TRBJ2-5
size: .
V: TRBV28
D: TRBD1
CDR3: CASSLREGQGLGETQYF
DNA: TGTGCCAGCAGTTTACGGGAAGGACAGGGGTTGGGTGAGACCCAGTACTTC

J: TRBJ2-3
size: few
V: TRBV6-6
D: TRBD2
CDR3: CASGTSGTTDTQYF
DNA: TGTGCCAGCGGGACTAGCGGAACCACAGATACGCAGTATTTT

J: TRBJ1-1
size: .
V: TRBV4-1
D: .
CDR3: CASSQSEATNTEAFF
DNA: TGCGCCAGCAGCCAATCTGAGGCTACGAACACTGAAGCTTTCTTT

J: TRBJ2-4
size: .
V: TRBV19
D: TRBD2
CDR3: CASFGGDIQYF
DNA: TGTGCCAGTTTCGGGGGGGACATTCAGTACTTC

J: TRBJ2-3
size: .
V: TRBV6-1
D: TRBD2
CDR3: CASSGSGGGTDTQYF
DNA: TGTGCCAGCAGTGGAAGCGGGGGGGGCACAGATACGCAGTATTTT

J: TRBJ1-3
size: .
V: TRBV15
D: .
CDR3: CATSTGTRNTIYF
DNA: TGTGCCACCAGCACTGGGACTCGGAACACCATATATTTT

J: TRBJ1-1
size: .
V: TRBV27
D: .
CDR3: CASSSAGNTEAFF
DNA: TGTGCCAGCAGTTCGGCGGGGAACACTGAAGCTTTCTTT

J: TRBJ2-7
size: .
V: TRBV28
D: TRBD1
CDR3: CASSSDRGYEQYF
DNA: TGTGCCAGCAGTTCAGACAGGGGCTACGAGCAGTACTTC

J: TRBJ2-2
size: .
V: TRBV7-6
D: .
CDR3: CASSPVQGRSGELFF
DNA: TGTGCCAGCAGCCCGGTCCAGGGAAGGTCCGGGGAGCTGTTTTTT

J: TRBJ2-2
size: few
V: TRBV5-6
D: TRBD2
CDR3: CASSLESVAGWAGELFF
DNA: TGTGCCAGCAGCTTGGAGTCGGTAGCGGGGTGGGCCGGGGAGCTGTTTTTT

J: TRBJ2-1
size: few
V: TRBV6-6
D: .
CDR3: CASSYLGGEQFF
DNA: TGTGCCAGCAGTTACTTGGGGGGAGAGCAGTTCTTC

J: TRBJ2-5
size: .
V: TRBV29-1
D: .
CDR3: CSVEDGEETQYF
DNA: TGCAGCGTTGAAGACGGGGAAGAGACCCAGTACTTC

J: TRBJ1-5
size: .
V: TRBV7-3
D: .
CDR3: CASSLVAADNQPQHF
DNA: TGTGCCAGCAGCTTAGTAGCCGCCGACAATCAGCCCCAGCATTTT

J: TRBJ1-1
size: .
V: TRBV15
D: TRBD1
CDR3: CATQSGTGGTKAFF
DNA: TGTGCCACCCAGTCCGGGACAGGGGGCACTAAAGCTTTCTTT

J: TRBJ1-1
size: few
V: TRBV7-9
D: .
CDR3: CASSLEEVNTEAFF
DNA: TGTGCCAGCAGCTTAGAAGAGGTGAACACTGAAGCTTTCTTT

J: TRBJ1-1
size: .
V: TRBV7-9
D: TRBD1
CDR3: CASIRTGQGEAFF
DNA: TGTGCCAGCATACGAACGGGACAGGGCGAAGCTTTCTTT

J: TRBJ2-1
size: .
V: TRBV9
D: TRBD2
CDR3: CASSVRSGGANNEQFF
DNA: TGTGCCAGCAGCGTCAGGAGCGGGGGGGCGAACAATGAGCAGTTCTTC

J: TRBJ2-6
size: .
V: TRBV5-8
D: TRBD1
CDR3: CASSQDRGPTVLTF
DNA: TGTGCCAGCAGCCAGGACAGGGGCCCCACCGTCCTGACTTTC

J: TRBJ2-1
size: .
V: TRBV10-2
D: .
CDR3: CASSDTGYLDEQFF
DNA: TGCGCCAGCAGTGATACAGGGTATCTCGATGAGCAGTTCTTC

J: TRBJ2-3
size: .
V: TRBV7-3
D: TRBD2
CDR3: CASSGAGGTDTQYF
DNA: TGTGCCAGCAGCGGAGCGGGGGGCACAGATACGCAGTATTTT

J: TRBJ1-3
size: .
V: TRBV11-2
D: .
CDR3: CASSSSHRSSGNTIYF
DNA: TGTGCCAGCAGCTCTTCGCACAGGAGCTCTGGAAACACCATATATTTT

J: TRBJ1-4
size: .
V: TRBV5-1
D: TRBD1
CDR3: CASSWDSSNEKLFF
DNA: TGCGCCAGCAGCTGGGACAGTTCTAATGAAAAACTGTTTTTT

J: TRBJ2-7
size: .
V: TRBV4-2
D: .
CDR3: CASSLRPDTSHYEQYF
DNA: TGTGCCAGCAGCCTCCGCCCGGACACCTCGCATTACGAGCAGTACTTC

J: TRBJ2-7
size: .
V: TRBV5-4
D: .
CDR3: CASSLWTSYEQYF
DNA: TGTGCCAGCAGCTTGTGGACATCCTACGAGCAGTACTTC

J: TRBJ1-1
size: .
V: TRBV5-1
D: TRBD1
CDR3: CASSLGAGGSTEAFF
DNA: TGCGCCAGCAGCTTGGGAGCAGGGGGAAGCACTGAAGCTTTCTTT

J: TRBJ1-6
size: .
V: TRBV10-3
D: TRBD1
CDR3: CAISERGQANSPLHF
DNA: TGTGCCATCAGTGAGCGGGGACAGGCAAATTCACCCCTCCACTTT

J: TRBJ1-1
size: .
V: TRBV27
D: TRBD1
CDR3: CASSGADRAEAFF
DNA: TGTGCCAGCAGTGGCGCGGACAGGGCCGAAGCTTTCTTT

J: TRBJ2-1
size: .
V: TRBV18
D: .
CDR3: CASSLAGKNEQFF
DNA: TGTGCCAGCTCACTGGCAGGGAAGAATGAGCAGTTCTTC

J: TRBJ1-6
size: .
V: TRBV27
D: .
CDR3: CASRPRAGGGNSPLHF
DNA: TGTGCCAGCAGACCCCGGGCCGGGGGTGGGAATTCACCCCTCCACTTT

J: TRBJ1-2
size: .
V: TRBV27
D: .
CDR3: CASSSGEHYGYTF
DNA: TGTGCCAGCAGTTCAGGGGAGCACTATGGCTACACCTTC

J: TRBJ2-5
size: .
V: TRBV12-2
D: .
CDR3: CASPKTGETQYF
DNA: TGTGCAAGTCCTAAGACAGGGGAGACCCAGTACTTC

J: TRBJ2-3
size: .
V: TRBV5-8
D: TRBD2
CDR3: CASSGSGGHADTQYF
DNA: TGTGCCAGCAGCGGGTCGGGGGGGCACGCAGATACGCAGTATTTT

J: TRBJ2-7
size: .
V: TRBV6-5
D: .
CDR3: CASSLAPTYSYEQYF
DNA: TGTGCCAGCAGCCTAGCCCCGACGTATTCCTACGAGCAGTACTTC

J: TRBJ1-4
size: .
V: TRBV18
D: .
CDR3: CASSPGVGPGEKLFF
DNA: TGTGCCAGCTCACCAGGGGTTGGACCGGGGGAAAAACTGTTTTTT

J: TRBJ2-1
size: .
V: TRBV5-1
D: .
CDR3: CASSLQGSSYNEQFF
DNA: TGCGCCAGCAGCTTACAGGGATCGTCCTACAATGAGCAGTTCTTC